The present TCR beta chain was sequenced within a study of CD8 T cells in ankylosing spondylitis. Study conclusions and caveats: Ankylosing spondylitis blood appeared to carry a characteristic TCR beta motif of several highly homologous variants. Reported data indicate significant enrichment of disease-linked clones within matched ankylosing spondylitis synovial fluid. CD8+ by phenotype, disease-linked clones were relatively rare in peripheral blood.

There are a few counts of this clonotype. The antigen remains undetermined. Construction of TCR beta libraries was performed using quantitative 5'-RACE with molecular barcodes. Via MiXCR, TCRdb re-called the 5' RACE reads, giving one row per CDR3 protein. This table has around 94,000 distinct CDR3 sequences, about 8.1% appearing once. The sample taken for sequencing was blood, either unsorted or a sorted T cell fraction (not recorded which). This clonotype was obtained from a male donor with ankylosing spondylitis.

CDR3 loop: CASSSPRLAEVEQFF. CDR3 coding DNA: TGTGCCAGCAGTTCTCCTAGACTAGCGGAGGTAGAGCAGTTCTTC. This chain joins TRBV27 and TRBJ2-1; TRBD2 matches 9 bases. Germline CDR1 and CDR2: MNHEY and SMNVEV (reference sequence). The CDR3 has 15 residues. V gave up 4 bases and J gave up 10 bases; unmatched junction bases: 11.